One and the same sample provided the 32 T cell receptor beta chains below, sequenced in a study of CD8 T cells in ankylosing spondylitis. Whole-study results and caveats: A TCR beta motif of eight highly homologous variants appeared characteristic of ankylosing spondylitis blood.

TCRdb passed the 5' RACE reads through MiXCR, listing each CDR3 protein once. The sample records about 340,000 distinct CDR3 sequences, roughly 8% being singletons. Antigens of these TCRs are unknown. What was sequenced was blood, either unsorted or a sorted T cell fraction (not recorded which). All receptors come from a male donor with ankylosing spondylitis.

This clonotype was detected a few times. The J gene is TRBJ2-1, the V gene TRBV6-2 or TRBV6-3; 7 nucleotides line up with TRBD2. With 7 bases clipped from V and 7 bases from J, the junction kept 16 bases outside the gene matches. From germline, CDR1 is MNHEY and CDR2 SVGEGT. The CDR3 totals 16 residues. The CDR3 DNA reads TGTGCCAGCACTCATAAAAGGGGCGGGAGTAGGAATGAGCAGTTCTTC. It yields the protein CASTHKRGGSRNEQFF.

In its sample, this clonotype was seen many times. The rearrangement joins TRBV10-2 to TRBJ2-1; D possibly corresponds to TRBD2 (5 bases). The CDR3 has 15 amino acids. Germline CDR1 and CDR2: WSHSY and SAAADI. Trimming shortened V by 8 bases and J by 1 base, and 15 bases separated the two germline ends. The CDR3 sequence: CASALGAVSYNEQFF. The CDR3 DNA sequence: TGCGCCAGCGCCCTTGGAGCGGTTTCCTACAATGAGCAGTTCTTC.

The V gene is TRBV20-1, the J gene TRBJ2-7; TRBD2 matches 7 bases. Germline CDR1 DFQATT, CDR2 SNEGSKA (reference sequence). CDR3 size: 13 residues. The CDR3 nucleotides are TGCAGAGTACTGGGAGCGGGGCCGTACGAGCAGTACTTC. It is translated as CRVLGAGPYEQYF.

V and J are TRBV3-1 and TRBJ1-6; 7 positions match TRBD1. The CDR3 totals 16 residues. Germline lookup yields CDR1 LGHDT and CDR2 YNNKEL (reference sequence). V trimming: 10 bases; J trimming: 0 bases; junction bases outside the gene matches: 9. CDR3 sequence reads: CATHQGGSSYNSPLHF. The CDR3 DNA reads as TGTGCCACCCACCAGGGGGGGAGCTCCTATAATTCACCCCTCCACTTT. Combining the CDR3 with reference TRBV3-1 and TRBJ1-6 gives the whole variable domain DTAVSQTPKYLVTQMGNDKSIKCEQNLGHDTMYWYKQDSKKFLKIMFSYNNKELIINETVPNRFSPKSPDKAHLNLHINSLELGDSAVYFCATHQGGSSYNSPLHFGNGTRLTVT.

The sample holds many counts of this clonotype. The chain is built from TRBV6-5 and TRBJ2-1; D remains unclear. Germline CDR1 reads MNHEY; CDR2 reads SVGAGI. The V gene lost 4 bases and the J gene lost 0 bases, with 7 bases spanning the gap. The CDR3 extends over 14 amino acids. This CDR3 is CASSFSSSYNEQFF. CDR3 coding DNA: TGTGCCAGCAGTTTCTCGAGCTCCTACAATGAGCAGTTCTTC.

This chain connects TRBV27 to TRBJ2-5; tentatively, D is TRBD2 (7 bases). V lost 8 bases to trimming and J lost 5 bases, with 12 bases between them. CDR1 and CDR2 (germline): MNHEY, SMNVEV (reference sequence). The CDR3 spans 12 residues. CDR3 sequence: CASWGGRETQYF. The DNA for the CDR3 is TGTGCCAGCTGGGGGGGCCGTGAGACCCAGTACTTC.

This clonotype was found a few times. The chain links TRBV13 to TRBJ2-2; D is ambiguous. V shed 6 bases and J shed 6 bases, with 11 bases lying between them. Germline-derived CDR1 and CDR2 are PRHDT and FYEKMQ (reference sequence). The CDR3 is made up of 13 amino acids. CDR3 sequence: CASRPLGPGELFF. The CDR3 DNA follows: TGTGCCAGCAGACCACTCGGGCCCGGGGAGCTGTTTTTT.

Many counts were recorded for this clonotype. The chain recombines TRBV4-2 with TRBJ1-6; maybe TRBD1 (6 bases). The CDR3 runs to 14 residues. CDR1 is LGHNA and CDR2 is YNFKEQ in the germline V gene. Deletions cut 0 bases from V and 10 bases from J, with 10 bases between. The DNA of the CDR3 is TGTGCCAGCAGCCAAGACAGGGGTGGATCACCCCTCCACTTT. Protein sequence: CASSQDRGGSPLHF.

This clonotype showed up just a few times. This rearrangement joins TRBV5-1 to TRBJ2-6; 9 positions match TRBD1. V dropped 5 bases and J dropped 3; count of bases not matched to a gene: 9. CDR1 and CDR2 from the germline V gene are SGHRS and YFSETQ. This CDR3 region has 17 residues. The CDR3: CASSQTGGVIGANVLTF. In DNA, the CDR3 is TGCGCCAGCAGTCAGACAGGGGGGGTCATTGGGGCCAACGTCCTGACTTTC. The complete variable domain, with remaining parts taken from reference TRBV5-1 and TRBJ2-6, reads KAGVTQTPRYLIKTRGQQVTLSCSPISGHRSVSWYQQTPGQGLQFLFEYFSETQRNKGNFPGRFSGRQFSNSRSEMNVSTLELGDSALYLCASSQTGGVIGANVLTFGAGSRLTVL.

This clonotype was detected only a few times. The V and J genes are TRBV7-9 and TRBJ2-1; D is ambiguous. Trimming took 5 bases from V and 11 from J, leaving 10 bases between them. This CDR3 has 11 residues. Germline V gene data show CDR1 as SEHNR and CDR2 as FQNEAQ (reference sequence). CDR3 loop: CASSPDLKQFF. The CDR3, as DNA: TGTGCCAGCAGCCCCGACTTAAAGCAGTTCTTC.

This clonotype was seen a few times. The rearrangement links TRBV5-1 to TRBJ2-7; the match to TRBD1 covers 8 bases. The CDR3 length is 15 residues. V lost 4 bases to trimming and J lost 3 bases; unmatched junction nucleotides: 9. CDR1 and CDR2 from the germline V gene are SGHRS and YFSETQ. The chain's CDR3 is CASSRTGMGNYEQYF. DNA for the CDR3: TGCGCCAGCAGCCGGACAGGGATGGGGAACTACGAGCAGTACTTC.

The J gene is TRBJ2-7, the V gene TRBV7-9, with TRBD1 matching 9 bases. Germline CDR1 is SEHNR and CDR2 is FQNEAQ (reference sequence). With V trimmed by 5 bases and J by 3 bases, 8 bases remained unmatched. The CDR3 runs to 15 residues. CDR3 DNA sequence: TGTGCCAGCAGCCACGCAGGGACAGGGTTCTACGAGCAGTACTTC. Translation gives CASSHAGTGFYEQYF. The variable domain in full, with the rest retrieved from reference TRBV7-9 and TRBJ2-7, is DTGVSQNPRHKITKRGQNVTFRCDPISEHNRLYWYRQTLGQGPEFLTYFQNEAQLEKSRLLSDRFSAERPKGSFSTLEIQRTEQGDSAMYLCASSHAGTGFYEQYFGPGTRLTVT.

This clonotype was picked up many times. V and J are TRBV4-2 and TRBJ1-5; D is uncertain. The CDR3 covers 18 residues. Germline CDR1 is LGHNA and CDR2 is YNFKEQ. V was clipped by 1 base and J by 0 bases, with 16 bases between them. This CDR3 reads CASSQGPGRNHSNQPQHF. CDR3 sequence (DNA): TGTGCCAGCAGCCAAGGCCCCGGACGGAATCATAGCAATCAGCCCCAGCATTTT.

This clonotype showed up just a few times. The V gene is TRBV20-1, the J gene TRBJ2-1, with 16 bases aligning to TRBD2. V shed 1 base, J shed 9 bases, and the junction held 12 bases outside the gene matches. This CDR3 is built from 18 residues. The germline V gene has CDR1 DFQATT and CDR2 SNEGSKA (reference sequence). The CDR3 DNA follows: TGCAGTGCTAGAGGGGGACTAGCGGGAGGGCCGGGAGTTCGTGAGCAGTTCTTC. It translates to CSARGGLAGGPGVREQFF.

This clonotype was detected only a few times. V gene TRBV2 combines with J gene TRBJ1-4; possibly TRBD1 for D (6 bases). This CDR3 has 15 residues. CDR1 and CDR2 (germline): SNHLY, FYNNEI. Trimming left V 6 bases short and J 8 bases short, with 19 bases between. The CDR3 sequence is CASSGLGTSGEKLFF. DNA for the CDR3: TGTGCCAGCAGCGGACTTGGGACATCGGGGGAAAAACTGTTTTTT.

In this sample, this clonotype turned up many times. The CDR3 loop reads CASSQVPGLAGVPPHEQYF. DNA of the CDR3: TGCGCCAGCAGCCAAGTCCCGGGACTAGCGGGAGTACCCCCCCACGAGCAGTACTTC. The chain couples TRBV4-1 to TRBJ2-7, with 14 positions matching TRBD2. V gave up 1 base and J gave up 5 bases; unmatched junction bases: 13. Germline CDR1 MGHRA, CDR2 YSYEKL. This CDR3 spans 19 amino acids.

The rearrangement links TRBV29-1 to TRBJ2-7; 7 nucleotides agree with TRBD2. This CDR3 region has 15 residues. Unmatched junction bases numbered 15, after V lost 5 bases and J lost 5 bases. In germline, CDR1 is SQVTM, CDR2 ANQGSEA. CDR3 residues: CSVTPFGGRINEQYF. CDR3 nucleotides: TGCAGCGTTACCCCCTTCGGCGGGAGAATCAACGAGCAGTACTTC.

This clonotype occurred many times. The chain joins TRBV5-1 to TRBJ2-7; 7 positions agree with TRBD2. Germline lookup yields CDR1 SGHRS and CDR2 YFSETQ. This CDR3 has 16 residues. The junction had 11 bases not matched to a gene; V was cut back by 2 bases and J by 3 bases. CDR3 DNA: TGCGCCAGCAGCTTAACTTTGGGGACTACCCTCTACGAGCAGTACTTC. As protein: CASSLTLGTTLYEQYF.

Many counts were recorded for this clonotype. The chain has TRBV7-9 and TRBJ2-1; 10 bases match TRBD2. Germline V gene data show CDR1 as SEHNR and CDR2 as FQNEAQ (reference sequence). V shed 7 bases, J shed 7 bases, and the junction held 7 bases outside the gene matches. This CDR3 contains 14 residues. The CDR3 protein is CASIGLAGVNEQFF. The DNA for the CDR3 is TGTGCCAGCATAGGGCTAGCGGGGGTAAATGAGCAGTTCTTC.

The chain is built from TRBV29-1 and TRBJ1-1; 10 positions match TRBD1. CDR1 and CDR2 from the germline V gene are SQVTM and ANQGSEA. The V and J ends lost 3 bases and 10 bases, in that order; junction bases with no gene match: 11. This CDR3 is built from 14 residues. The CDR3 reads CSVEVGQGTGRAFF. In DNA, the CDR3 is TGCAGCGTTGAGGTGGGACAGGGGACGGGTAGAGCTTTCTTT.

This clonotype was observed many times. The CDR3 DNA sequence: TGCAGTGCGGAAGAAGGGGTCGCTGGGGCCAACGTCCTGACTTTC. This codes for CSAEEGVAGANVLTF. This chain links TRBV20-1 with TRBJ2-6; D may be TRBD1 (5 bases). Germline CDR1 DFQATT, CDR2 SNEGSKA (reference sequence). The V end lost 6 bases, the J end lost 2 bases, and 14 bases lay between the germline ends. The CDR3 sequence is 15 residues long.

The chain employs TRBV6-1 and TRBJ2-2; 9 nucleotides align to TRBD1. From germline, CDR1 is MNHNS and CDR2 SASEGT. V shed 4 bases, J shed 5 bases, and the junction held 8 bases outside the gene matches. The CDR3 runs to 16 residues. As DNA, the CDR3 is TGTGCCAGCAGTGTCGTCGGGACAGGGCGAACCGGGGAGCTGTTTTTT. Its protein product is CASSVVGTGRTGELFF.

This clonotype was recorded a few times. The rearrangement links TRBV30 to TRBJ2-3; a weak D match, TRBD2 (6 bases). From germline, CDR1 is GTSNPN and CDR2 SVGIG (reference sequence). With 4 bases removed from V and 6 bases from J, the gap between germline ends came to 20 bases. This CDR3 comprises 15 residues. The CDR3: CAWMALSGGRDTQYF. The DNA for the CDR3 is TGTGCCTGGATGGCCCTTAGCGGAGGTCGGGATACGCAGTATTTT.

The rearrangement links TRBV19 to TRBJ2-2; D is perhaps TRBD2 (5 bases). This CDR3 comprises 14 residues. In germline, CDR1 is LNHDA, CDR2 SQIVND (reference sequence). V gave up 4 bases and J gave up 4 bases, with 10 bases separating them. The CDR3 nucleotides are TGTGCCAGTAGTAGAGAAGCGGCCACCGGGGAGCTGTTTTTT. Amino acids: CASSREAATGELFF.

This clonotype was seen only a few times. The chain is built from TRBV5-1 and TRBJ1-1, with D unresolved. Trimming cost V 4 bases and J 8 bases, with 15 bases left between them. Looked up from germline, CDR1 is SGHRS and CDR2 is YFSETQ. The CDR3 is 13 amino acids. The CDR3 loop reads CASSGGRLQEAFF. In DNA form, the CDR3 reads TGCGCCAGCAGCGGAGGACGTTTACAAGAAGCTTTCTTT.

The J gene is TRBJ2-2, the V gene TRBV5-1, with D tentatively TRBD2 (6 bases). Trimming cost V 4 bases and J 7 bases, with 14 bases left between them. Germline V CDR1 and CDR2: SGHRS, YFSETQ. The length of the CDR3 is 14 residues. CDR3 region: CASSLPGDGGELFF. CDR3 bases: TGCGCCAGCAGCCTTCCGGGGGATGGCGGGGAGCTGTTTTTT. The full variable domain, in which reference TRBV5-1 and TRBJ2-2 provide the parts outside the CDR3, is KAGVTQTPRYLIKTRGQQVTLSCSPISGHRSVSWYQQTPGQGLQFLFEYFSETQRNKGNFPGRFSGRQFSNSRSEMNVSTLELGDSALYLCASSLPGDGGELFFGEGSRLTVL.

This clonotype was detected ten times or more. V and J are TRBV29-1 and TRBJ2-5; 10 positions agree with TRBD2. The CDR3 runs 13 residues. The J segment lost 5 bases and the V segment lost 5 bases, leaving 5 bases of the junction unmatched. Germline V gene data show CDR1 as SQVTM and CDR2 as ANQGSEA. CDR3 in amino acids: CSVSLAGVETQYF. The CDR3 nucleotides are TGCAGCGTTAGTCTAGCGGGAGTGGAGACCCAGTACTTC.

This clonotype came up a few times. The chain employs TRBV5-1 and TRBJ2-1, with TRBD2 matching 12 bases. This CDR3 comprises 18 residues. The germline CDR1 and CDR2 sequences are SGHRS and YFSETQ. V shed 0 bases and J 8 bases; nucleotides not matched to a gene: 12. The CDR3 loop is CASSLGPVLAGGEYEQFF. The CDR3 coding sequence is TGCGCCAGCAGCTTGGGGCCCGTCCTAGCGGGAGGGGAATATGAGCAGTTCTTC.

This clonotype was counted between two and nine times. The genes are TRBV6-2 or TRBV6-3 and TRBJ2-7; D assignment may be TRBD1 or TRBD2 (5 bases each). Germline values: CDR1 MNHEY, CDR2 SVGEGT. This CDR3 is 15 amino acids long. V dropped 2 bases and J dropped 5 bases, with 16 bases sitting between them. This CDR3 reads CASSYLRDGSNEQYF. DNA of the CDR3: TGTGCCAGCAGTTACCTCCGGGACGGTTCTAACGAGCAGTACTTC.

The V gene is TRBV9, the J gene TRBJ2-1; D is ambiguous. Germline V gene data show CDR1 as SGDLS and CDR2 as YYNGEE. V was trimmed by 2 bases and J by 4 bases, leaving 7 bases between them. The CDR3 totals 13 residues. The CDR3, as DNA: TGTGCCAGCAGCGTTCTGGCTTACAATGAGCAGTTCTTC. It is translated as CASSVLAYNEQFF.

In this sample, this clonotype turned up a few times. The rearrangement links TRBV6-2 or TRBV6-3 to TRBJ2-1; D possibly corresponds to TRBD1 (5 bases). Deletions cut 2 bases from V and 14 bases from J, with 19 bases between. Germline CDR1 and CDR2: MNHEY and SVGEGT. The CDR3 is made up of 14 amino acids. The CDR3 is CASSYSTTVTPKFF. The CDR3 DNA follows: TGTGCCAGCAGTTACAGTACGACAGTGACCCCTAAGTTCTTC.

The gene calls are TRBV7-2 and TRBJ1-1; TRBD1 agrees at 8 bases. The CDR3 loop spans 16 amino acids. Germline trimming cut 5 bases from V and 1 base from J; bases unmatched to any gene: 9. Germline CDR1 and CDR2: SGHTA and FQGNSA. CDR3 in DNA: TGTGCCAGCAGCCGGCGGCAGGGGGCGGGGAACACTGAAGCTTTCTTT. Residues: CASSRRQGAGNTEAFF.